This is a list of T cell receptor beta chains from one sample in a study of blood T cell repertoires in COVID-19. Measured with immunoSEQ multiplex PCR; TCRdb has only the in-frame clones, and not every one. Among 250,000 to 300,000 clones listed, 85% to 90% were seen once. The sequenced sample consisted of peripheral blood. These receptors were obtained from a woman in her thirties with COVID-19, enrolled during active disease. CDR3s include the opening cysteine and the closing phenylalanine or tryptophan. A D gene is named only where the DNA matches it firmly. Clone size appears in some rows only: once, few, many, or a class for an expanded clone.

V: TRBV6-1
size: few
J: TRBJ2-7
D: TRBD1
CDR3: CASSEDLGQGWEQYF
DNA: TGTGCCAGCAGTGAAGACCTGGGACAGGGTTGGGAGCAGTACTTC

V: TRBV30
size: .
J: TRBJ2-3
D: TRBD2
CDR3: CAWSLGTSGTDTQYF
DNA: TGTGCCTGGAGTTTAGGGACTAGCGGCACAGATACGCAGTATTTT

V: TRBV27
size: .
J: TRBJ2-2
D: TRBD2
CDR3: CASSLRGLAGGTGELFF
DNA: TGTGCCAGCAGTCTAAGGGGGCTAGCGGGAGGAACCGGGGAGCTGTTTTTT

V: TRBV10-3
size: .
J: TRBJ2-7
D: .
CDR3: CAISEGGILNEQYF
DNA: TGTGCCATCAGCGAGGGCGGGATACTAAACGAGCAGTACTTC

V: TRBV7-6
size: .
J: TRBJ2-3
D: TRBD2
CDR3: CASSQGTSGRAEYTQYF
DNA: TGTGCCAGCAGCCAAGGGACTAGCGGGAGGGCCGAGTATACGCAGTATTTT

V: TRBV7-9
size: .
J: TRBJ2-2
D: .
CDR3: CASSWPSAGTGELFF
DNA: TGTGCCAGCAGCTGGCCCTCGGCAGGGACCGGGGAGCTGTTTTTT

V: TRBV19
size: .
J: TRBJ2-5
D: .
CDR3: CASSIGRETSQYF
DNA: TGTGCCAGTAGTATAGGCAGGGAAACGTCCCAGTACTTC

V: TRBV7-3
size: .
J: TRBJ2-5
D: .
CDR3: CASSLRRKNF
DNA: TGTGCCAGCAGCTTAAGGAGAAAGAACTTC

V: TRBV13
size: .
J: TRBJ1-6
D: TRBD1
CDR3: CASSFGTAINSPLHF
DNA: TGTGCCAGCAGCTTCGGGACAGCAATTAATTCACCCCTCCACTTT

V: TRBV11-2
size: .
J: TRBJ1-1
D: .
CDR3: CASSLTGPNTEAFF
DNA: TGTGCCAGCAGCTTAACAGGGCCGAACACTGAAGCTTTCTTT

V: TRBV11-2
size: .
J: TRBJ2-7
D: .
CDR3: CASSRVHEQYF
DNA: TGTGCCAGCAGCCGGGTCCACGAGCAGTACTTC

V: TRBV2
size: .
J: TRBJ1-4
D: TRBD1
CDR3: CASSDPGGNEKLFF
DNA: TGTGCCAGCAGTGACCCAGGGGGGAATGAAAAACTGTTTTTT

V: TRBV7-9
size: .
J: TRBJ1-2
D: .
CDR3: CASSANVGYTF
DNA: TGTGCCAGCAGTGCGAACGTTGGCTACACCTTC

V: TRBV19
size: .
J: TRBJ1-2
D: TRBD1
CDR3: CASKRTGEYGYTF
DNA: TGTGCCAGCAAGCGGACAGGGGAATATGGCTACACCTTC

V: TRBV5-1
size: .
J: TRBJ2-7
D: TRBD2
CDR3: CASSPLAGGPSEQYF
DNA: TGCGCCAGCAGCCCCCTTGCGGGAGGGCCCTCCGAGCAGTACTTC

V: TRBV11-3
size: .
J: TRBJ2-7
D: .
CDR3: CASSSKEGNGYEQYF
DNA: TGTGCCAGCAGCTCCAAGGAGGGCAACGGGTACGAGCAGTACTTC

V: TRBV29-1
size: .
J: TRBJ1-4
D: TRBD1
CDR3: CSVLDRNEKLFF
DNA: TGCAGCGTTCTGGACAGGAATGAAAAACTGTTTTTT

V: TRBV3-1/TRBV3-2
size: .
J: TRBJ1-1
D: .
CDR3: CASREGRQDEAFF
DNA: TGTGCCAGCAGGGAAGGGCGACAGGATGAAGCTTTCTTT

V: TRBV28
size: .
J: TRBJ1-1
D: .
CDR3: CASSFREVTILRAEAFF
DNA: TGTGCCAGCAGTTTTAGGGAGGTTACGATCCTTCGTGCTGAAGCTTTCTTT

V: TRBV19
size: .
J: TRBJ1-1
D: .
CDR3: CASSIVSGSQTIGAFF
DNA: TGTGCCAGTAGTATAGTAAGCGGCAGTCAAACCATTGGAGCTTTCTTT

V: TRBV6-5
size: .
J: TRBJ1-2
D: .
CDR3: CASSRTVQINYGYTF
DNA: TGTGCCAGCAGCCGGACAGTCCAGATTAACTATGGCTACACCTTC

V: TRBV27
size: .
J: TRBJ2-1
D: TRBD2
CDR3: CASSLGWELAGPNEQFF
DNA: TGTGCCAGCAGTCTGGGGTGGGAGCTAGCGGGCCCCAATGAGCAGTTCTTC

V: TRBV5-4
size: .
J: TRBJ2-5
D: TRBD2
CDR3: CASSLKGLAQETQYF
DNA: TGTGCCAGCAGCTTAAAGGGACTAGCGCAAGAGACCCAGTACTTC

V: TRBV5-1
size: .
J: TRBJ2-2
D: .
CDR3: CASSLAWPSGEGELFF
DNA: TGCGCCAGCAGCTTGGCCTGGCCCTCGGGGGAAGGGGAGCTGTTTTTT

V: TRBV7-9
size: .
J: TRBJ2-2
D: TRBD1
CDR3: CASSVTGVVTGELFF
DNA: TGTGCCAGCAGCGTTACAGGGGTAGTCACCGGGGAGCTGTTTTTT

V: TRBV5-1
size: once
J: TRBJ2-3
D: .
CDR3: CASSLTGTPGDTQYF
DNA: TGCGCCAGCAGCTTGACAGGGACCCCCGGAGATACGCAGTATTTT

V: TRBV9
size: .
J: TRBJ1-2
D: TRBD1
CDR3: CASSPQGAYYGYTF
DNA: TGTGCCAGCAGCCCTCAGGGGGCTTACTATGGCTACACCTTC

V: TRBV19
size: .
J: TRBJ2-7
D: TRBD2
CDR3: CASSPKAGAGWAYEQYF
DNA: TGTGCCAGTAGTCCCAAAGCCGGAGCGGGATGGGCCTACGAGCAGTACTTC

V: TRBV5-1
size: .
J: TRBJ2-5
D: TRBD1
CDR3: CASRPGTGETQYF
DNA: TGCGCCAGCAGGCCCGGGACAGGGGAGACCCAGTACTTC

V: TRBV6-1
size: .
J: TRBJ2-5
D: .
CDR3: CASSEAGRQGELAGPQETQYF
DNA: TGTGCCAGCAGTGAAGCTGGCAGACAGGGGGAGTTAGCGGGACCTCAAGAGACCCAGTACTTC

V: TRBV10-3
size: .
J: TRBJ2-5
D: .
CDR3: CAITNRVSETQYF
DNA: TGTGCCATCACCAACAGGGTTTCGGAGACCCAGTACTTC

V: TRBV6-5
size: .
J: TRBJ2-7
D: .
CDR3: CASSYGTAGSYEQYF
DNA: TGTGCCAGCAGTTACGGAACAGCGGGCTCCTACGAGCAGTACTTC

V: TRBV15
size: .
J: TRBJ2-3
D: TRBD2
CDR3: CATSPWREGRNTQYF
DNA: TGTGCCACCAGCCCCTGGCGGGAGGGCCGGAATACGCAGTATTTT

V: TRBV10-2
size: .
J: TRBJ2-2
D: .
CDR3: CASSEGREEDTGELFF
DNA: TGCGCCAGCAGTGAAGGAAGGGAGGAGGACACCGGGGAGCTGTTTTTT

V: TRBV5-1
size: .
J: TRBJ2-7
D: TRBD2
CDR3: CASSPPSGVAYEQYF
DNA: TGCGCCAGCAGCCCGCCTAGCGGGGTTGCCTACGAGCAGTACTTC

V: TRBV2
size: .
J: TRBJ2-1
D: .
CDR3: CASSLKRKYNEQFF
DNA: TGTGCCAGCAGTCTCAAGCGGAAATACAATGAGCAGTTCTTC

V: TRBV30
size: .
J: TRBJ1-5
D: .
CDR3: CAWSVGQNQPQHF
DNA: TGTGCCTGGAGTGTTGGACAGAATCAGCCCCAGCATTTT

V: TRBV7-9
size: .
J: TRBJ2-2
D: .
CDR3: CARGAPSGPANTGELFF
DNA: TGTGCCCGCGGGGCGCCCAGCGGGCCCGCGAACACCGGGGAGCTGTTTTTT

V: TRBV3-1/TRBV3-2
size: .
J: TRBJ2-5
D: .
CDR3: CASSSPGGGAETQYF
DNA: TGTGCCAGCAGCTCGCCGGGAGGGGGCGCGGAGACCCAGTACTTC

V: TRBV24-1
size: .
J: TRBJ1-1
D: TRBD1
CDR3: CATSDPGTGGTEAFF
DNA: TGTGCCACCAGTGACCCTGGGACAGGGGGGACTGAAGCTTTCTTT

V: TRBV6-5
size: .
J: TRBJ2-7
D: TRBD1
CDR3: CASSYGAGTGTYEQYF
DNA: TGTGCCAGCAGTTACGGTGCCGGGACAGGGACCTACGAGCAGTACTTC

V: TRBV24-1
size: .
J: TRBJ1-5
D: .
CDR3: CATSDFPYVIRVSNQPQHF
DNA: TGTGCCACCAGTGATTTCCCGTACGTTATCCGGGTCAGCAATCAGCCCCAGCATTTT

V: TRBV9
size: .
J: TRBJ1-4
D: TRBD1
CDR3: CASSVSGTGYEKLFF
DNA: TGTGCCAGCAGCGTCTCCGGGACAGGCTATGAAAAACTGTTTTTT

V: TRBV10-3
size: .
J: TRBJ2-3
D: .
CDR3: CAIQQVNTDTQYF
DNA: TGTGCCATCCAACAGGTGAACACAGATACGCAGTATTTT

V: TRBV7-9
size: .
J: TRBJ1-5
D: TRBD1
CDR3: CASSSFGQDDQPQHF
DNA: TGTGCCAGCAGCTCCTTCGGACAGGACGATCAGCCCCAGCATTTT

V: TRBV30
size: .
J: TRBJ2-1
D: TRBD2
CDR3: CAWTSGAYNEQFF
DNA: TGTGCCTGGACTAGCGGAGCCTACAATGAGCAGTTCTTC

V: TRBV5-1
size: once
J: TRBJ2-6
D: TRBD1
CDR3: CASSLPGQGMAGANVLTF
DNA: TGCGCCAGCAGCTTACCGGGACAGGGTATGGCTGGGGCCAACGTCCTGACTTTC

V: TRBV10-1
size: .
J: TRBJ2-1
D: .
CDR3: CASSDSTYNEQFF
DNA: TGCGCCAGCAGTGACTCTACCTACAATGAGCAGTTCTTC

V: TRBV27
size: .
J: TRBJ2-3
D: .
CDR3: CASSFTGEADTQYF
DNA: TGTGCCAGCAGTTTTACAGGGGAGGCAGATACGCAGTATTTT